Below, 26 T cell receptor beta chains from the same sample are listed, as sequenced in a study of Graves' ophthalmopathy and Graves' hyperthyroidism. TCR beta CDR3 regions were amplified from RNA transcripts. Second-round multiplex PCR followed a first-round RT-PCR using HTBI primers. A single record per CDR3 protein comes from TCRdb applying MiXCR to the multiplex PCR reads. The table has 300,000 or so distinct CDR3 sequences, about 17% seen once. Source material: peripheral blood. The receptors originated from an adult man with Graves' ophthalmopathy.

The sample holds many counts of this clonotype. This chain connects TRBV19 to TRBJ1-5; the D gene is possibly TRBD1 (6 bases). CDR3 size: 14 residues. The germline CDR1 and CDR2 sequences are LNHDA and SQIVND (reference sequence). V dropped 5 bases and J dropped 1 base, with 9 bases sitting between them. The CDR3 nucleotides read TGTGCCAGTAGTTGGGGGCAAAGCAATCAGCCCCAGCATTTT. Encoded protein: CASSWGQSNQPQHF.

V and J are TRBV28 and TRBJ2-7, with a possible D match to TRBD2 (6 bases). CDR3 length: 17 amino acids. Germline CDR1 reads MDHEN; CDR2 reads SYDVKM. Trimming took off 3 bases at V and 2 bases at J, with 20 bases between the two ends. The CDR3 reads CASSFFSGAGYAYEQYF. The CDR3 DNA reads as TGTGCCAGCAGTTTTTTCTCCGGCGCGGGGTACGCCTACGAGCAGTACTTC.

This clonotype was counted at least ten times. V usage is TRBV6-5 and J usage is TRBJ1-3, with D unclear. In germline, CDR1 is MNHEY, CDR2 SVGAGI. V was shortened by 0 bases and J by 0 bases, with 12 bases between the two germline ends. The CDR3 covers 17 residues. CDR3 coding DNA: TGTGCCAGCAGTTACTCGCGGCATAGGAGCTCTGGAAACACCATATATTTT. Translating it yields CASSYSRHRSSGNTIYF.

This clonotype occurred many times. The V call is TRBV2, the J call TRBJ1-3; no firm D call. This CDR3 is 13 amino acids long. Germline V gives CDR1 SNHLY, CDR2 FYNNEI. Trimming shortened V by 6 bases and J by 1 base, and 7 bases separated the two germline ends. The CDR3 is CASRGGSGNTIYF. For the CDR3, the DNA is TGTGCCAGCAGGGGAGGATCTGGAAACACCATATATTTT.

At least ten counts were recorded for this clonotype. The CDR3: CATLSPGQVYGYTF. CDR3 bases: TGTGCCACCTTATCTCCGGGACAGGTCTATGGCTACACCTTC. J is TRBJ1-2 and V is TRBV19, with TRBD1 matching 8 bases. V shed 10 bases, J shed 4 bases, and the junction held 11 bases outside the gene matches. Looked up from germline, CDR1 is LNHDA and CDR2 is SQIVND (reference sequence). This CDR3 spans 14 amino acids.

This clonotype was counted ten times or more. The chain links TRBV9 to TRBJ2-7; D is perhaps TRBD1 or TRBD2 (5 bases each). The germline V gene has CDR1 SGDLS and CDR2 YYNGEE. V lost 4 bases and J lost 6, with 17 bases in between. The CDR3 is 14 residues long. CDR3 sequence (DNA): TGTGCCAGCAGCCCCACCGGGACCCTTGGCGAGCAGTACTTC. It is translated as CASSPTGTLGEQYF.

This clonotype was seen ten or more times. CDR3 sequence: CAWSVGTAYEQYF. Here the CDR3 DNA reads TGTGCCTGGAGTGTTGGGACAGCCTACGAGCAGTACTTC. The rearrangement uses TRBV30 and TRBJ2-7; 7 bases align to TRBD1. The V gene's germline CDR1 is GTSNPN and CDR2 SVGIG (reference sequence). V gave up 0 bases and J gave up 2 bases; unmatched junction bases: 1. The CDR3 is 13 residues long.

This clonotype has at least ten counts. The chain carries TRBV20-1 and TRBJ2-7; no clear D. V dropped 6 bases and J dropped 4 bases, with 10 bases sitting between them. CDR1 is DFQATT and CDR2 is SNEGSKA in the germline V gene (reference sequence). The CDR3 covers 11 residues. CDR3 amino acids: CSAPGPYEQYF. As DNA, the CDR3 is TGCAGTGCCCCGGGTCCTTACGAGCAGTACTTC.

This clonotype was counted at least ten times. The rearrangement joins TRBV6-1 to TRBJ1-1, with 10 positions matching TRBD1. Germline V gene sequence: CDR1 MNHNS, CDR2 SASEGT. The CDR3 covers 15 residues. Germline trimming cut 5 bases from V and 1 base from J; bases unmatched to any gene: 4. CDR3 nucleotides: TGTGCCAGCAGTCAACGACAGGGGGCGAACACTGAAGCTTTCTTT. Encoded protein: CASSQRQGANTEAFF.

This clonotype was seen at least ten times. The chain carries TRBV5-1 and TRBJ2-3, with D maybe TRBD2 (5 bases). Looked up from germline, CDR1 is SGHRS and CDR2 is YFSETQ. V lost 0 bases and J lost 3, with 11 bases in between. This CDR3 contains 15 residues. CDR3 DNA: TGCGCCAGCAGCTTGGAGGCTAGCATAACAGATACGCAGTATTTT. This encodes CASSLEASITDTQYF.

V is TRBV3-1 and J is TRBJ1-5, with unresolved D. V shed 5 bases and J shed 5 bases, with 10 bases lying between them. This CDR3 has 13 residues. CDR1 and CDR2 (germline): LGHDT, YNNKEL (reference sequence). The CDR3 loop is CASSTARHQPQHF. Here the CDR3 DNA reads TGTGCCAGCAGCACCGCTAGGCATCAGCCCCAGCATTTT.

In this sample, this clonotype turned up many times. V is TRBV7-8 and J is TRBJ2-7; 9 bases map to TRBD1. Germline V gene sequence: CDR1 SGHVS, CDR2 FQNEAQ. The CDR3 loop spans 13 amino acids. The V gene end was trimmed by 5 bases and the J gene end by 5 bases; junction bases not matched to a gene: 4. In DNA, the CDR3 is TGTGCCAGCAGCGGGACAGGGTATGACGAGCAGTACTTC. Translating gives CASSGTGYDEQYF.

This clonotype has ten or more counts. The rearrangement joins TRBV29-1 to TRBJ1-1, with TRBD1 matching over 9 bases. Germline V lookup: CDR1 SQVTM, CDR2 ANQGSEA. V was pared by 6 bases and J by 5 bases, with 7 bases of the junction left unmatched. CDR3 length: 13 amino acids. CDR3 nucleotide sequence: TGCAGCGTGGAAACAGGGGGCATGACTGAAGCTTTCTTT. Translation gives CSVETGGMTEAFF.

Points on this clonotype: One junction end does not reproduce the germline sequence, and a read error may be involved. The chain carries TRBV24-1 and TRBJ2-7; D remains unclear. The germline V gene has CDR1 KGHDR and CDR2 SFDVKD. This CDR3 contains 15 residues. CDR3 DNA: TGTGCCACCAGTAGTCCGGAGCTGATTTCCTACAAGCAGTACTTT. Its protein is CATSSPELISYKQYF.

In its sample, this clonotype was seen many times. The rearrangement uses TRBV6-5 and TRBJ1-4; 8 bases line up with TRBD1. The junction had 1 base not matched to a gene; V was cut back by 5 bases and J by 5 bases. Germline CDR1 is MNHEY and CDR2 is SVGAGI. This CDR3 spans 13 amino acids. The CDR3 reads CASSRDRNEKLFF. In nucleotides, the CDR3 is TGTGCCAGCAGTCGGGACAGGAATGAAAAACTGTTTTTT.

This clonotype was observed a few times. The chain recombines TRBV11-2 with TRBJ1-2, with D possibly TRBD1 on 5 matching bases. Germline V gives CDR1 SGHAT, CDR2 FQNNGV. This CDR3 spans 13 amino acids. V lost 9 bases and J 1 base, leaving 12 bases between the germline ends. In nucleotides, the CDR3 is TGTGCCAGTCAGGGTAGTCGTAACTATGGCTACACCTTC. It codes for CASQGSRNYGYTF.

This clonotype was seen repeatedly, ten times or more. The CDR3, as DNA: TGTGCCAGCCGGGGGACAGGGGGAATGACTGAAGCTTTCTTT. This encodes CASRGTGGMTEAFF. This rearrangement joins TRBV2 to TRBJ1-1; 11 bases are shared with TRBD1. The CDR3 has 14 amino acids. CDR1 SNHLY and CDR2 FYNNEI come from the germline V gene. V lost 8 bases and J lost 5; bases outside the gene matches: 7.

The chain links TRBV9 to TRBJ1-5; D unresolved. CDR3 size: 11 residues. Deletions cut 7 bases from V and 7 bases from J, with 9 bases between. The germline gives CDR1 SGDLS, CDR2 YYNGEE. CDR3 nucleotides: TGTGCCAGCCGGGTTGGCCAGCCCCAGCATTTT. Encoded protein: CASRVGQPQHF.

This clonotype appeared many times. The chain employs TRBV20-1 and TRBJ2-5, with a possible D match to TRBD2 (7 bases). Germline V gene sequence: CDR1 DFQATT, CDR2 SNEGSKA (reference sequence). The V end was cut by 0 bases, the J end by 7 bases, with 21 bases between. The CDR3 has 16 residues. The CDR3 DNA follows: TGCAGTGCTAGAGAAGGGGGGGCAGGGACTTTTTCGACCCAGTACTTC. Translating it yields CSAREGGAGTFSTQYF.

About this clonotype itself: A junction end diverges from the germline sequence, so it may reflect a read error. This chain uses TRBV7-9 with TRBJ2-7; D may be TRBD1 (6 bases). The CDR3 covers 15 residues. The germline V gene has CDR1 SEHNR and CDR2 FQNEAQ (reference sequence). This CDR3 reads CASSLAGTSFDEQYF. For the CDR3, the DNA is TGTGCCAGCAGCCTAGCCGGGACAAGCTTCGACGAGCAGTACTTC. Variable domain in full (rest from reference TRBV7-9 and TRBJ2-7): DTGVSQNPRHKITKRGQNVTFRCDPISEHNRLYWYRQTLGQGPEFLTYFQNEAQLEKSRLLSDRFSAERPKGSFSTLEIQRTEQGDSAMYLCASSLAGTSFDEQYFGPGTRLTVT.

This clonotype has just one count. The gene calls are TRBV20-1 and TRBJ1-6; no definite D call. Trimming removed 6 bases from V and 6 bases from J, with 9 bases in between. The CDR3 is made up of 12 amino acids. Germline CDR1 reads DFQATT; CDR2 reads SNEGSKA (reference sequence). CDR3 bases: TGCAGTGCCCAGCGAATTAATTCACCCCTCCACTTT. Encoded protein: CSAQRINSPLHF.

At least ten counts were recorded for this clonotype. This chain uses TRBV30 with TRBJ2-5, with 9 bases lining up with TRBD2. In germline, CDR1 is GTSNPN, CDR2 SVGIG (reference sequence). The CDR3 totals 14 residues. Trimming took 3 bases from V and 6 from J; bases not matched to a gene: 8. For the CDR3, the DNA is TGTGCCTGGAGCCCGGGACTAGCTTTGAAGACCCAGTACTTC. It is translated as CAWSPGLALKTQYF.

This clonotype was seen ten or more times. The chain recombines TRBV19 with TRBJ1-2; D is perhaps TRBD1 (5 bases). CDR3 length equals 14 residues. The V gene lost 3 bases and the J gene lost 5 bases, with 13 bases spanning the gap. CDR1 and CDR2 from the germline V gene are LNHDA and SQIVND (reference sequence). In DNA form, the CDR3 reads TGTGCCAGTAGTATTGACTTCAGGGTGTATGGCTACACCTTC. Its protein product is CASSIDFRVYGYTF.

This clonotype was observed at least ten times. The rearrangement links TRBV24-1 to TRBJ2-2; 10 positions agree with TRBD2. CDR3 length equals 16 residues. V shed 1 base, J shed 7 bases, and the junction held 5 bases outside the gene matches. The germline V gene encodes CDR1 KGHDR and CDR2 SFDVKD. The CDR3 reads CATSDFGTSERGELFF. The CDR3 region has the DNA TGTGCCACCAGTGATTTTGGGACTAGCGAGCGCGGGGAGCTGTTTTTT.

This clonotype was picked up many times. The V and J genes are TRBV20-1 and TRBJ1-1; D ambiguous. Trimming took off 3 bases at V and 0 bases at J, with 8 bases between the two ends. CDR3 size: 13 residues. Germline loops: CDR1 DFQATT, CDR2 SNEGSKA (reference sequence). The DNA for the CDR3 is TGCAGTGCTAGTAGGGAAGTGAACACTGAAGCTTTCTTT. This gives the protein CSASREVNTEAFF.

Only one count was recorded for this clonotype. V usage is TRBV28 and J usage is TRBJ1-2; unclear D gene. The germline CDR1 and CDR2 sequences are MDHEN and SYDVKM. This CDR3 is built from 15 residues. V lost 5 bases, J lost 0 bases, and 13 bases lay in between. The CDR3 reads CASSHPTYSNYGYTF. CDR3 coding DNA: TGTGCCAGCAGTCACCCGACATACTCTAACTATGGCTACACCTTC.